This TCR beta chain came from a study of CD8 T cells in ankylosing spondylitis. Notes on the study in general: Disease-linked clones were reportedly significantly enriched in matched ankylosing spondylitis synovial fluid.

TCRdb re-called the 5' RACE reads with MiXCR, one entry per CDR3 protein. The repertoire consists of 150,000 or so distinct CDR3 sequences, with just over 9.5% occurring once and the leading ten covering around 16%. Trimming cost V 3 bases and J 6 bases, with 17 bases left between them. Germline V gene data show CDR1 as LGHNA and CDR2 as YSLEER. This CDR3 has 16 amino acids. This clonotype was detected many times. Antigen specificity is unknown. The sample consisted of blood, either unsorted or a sorted T cell fraction (not recorded which). The chain uses TRBV4-3 and TRBJ2-2, with D maybe TRBD2 (6 bases). This TCR was sampled from a female donor with ankylosing spondylitis or in good health (not recorded which). CDR3 region: CASSQAEEGGAGELFF. In DNA, the CDR3 is TGCGCCAGCAGCCAGGCTGAGGAAGGCGGGGCCGGGGAGCTGTTTTTT.